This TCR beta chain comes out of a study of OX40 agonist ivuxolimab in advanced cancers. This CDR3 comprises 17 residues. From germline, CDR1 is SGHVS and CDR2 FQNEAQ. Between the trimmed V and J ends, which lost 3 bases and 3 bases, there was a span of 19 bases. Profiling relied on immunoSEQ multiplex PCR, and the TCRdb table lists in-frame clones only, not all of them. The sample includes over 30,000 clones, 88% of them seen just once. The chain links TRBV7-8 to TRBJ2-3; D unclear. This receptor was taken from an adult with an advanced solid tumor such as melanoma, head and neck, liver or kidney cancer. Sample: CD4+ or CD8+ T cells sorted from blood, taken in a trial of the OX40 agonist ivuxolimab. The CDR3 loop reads CASSFSRSALGTDTQYF. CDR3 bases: TGTGCCAGCAGCTTTAGCCGGTCTGCCCTAGGGACAGATACGCAGTATTTT.